These 6 T cell receptor beta chains were all obtained from the same sample, sequenced in a study of T cell responses to AZD1222 COVID-19 vaccine. TCRdb's table, derived via immunoSEQ multiplex PCR, lists solely in-frame clones and lacks some. The sample has roughly 160,000 clones, about 90% seen once. This material consisted of peripheral blood, taken on day 0 of AZD1222 vaccination. The receptors here all came from an adult in good health.

The chain employs TRBV19 and TRBJ1-1; no definite D call. In germline, CDR1 is LNHDA, CDR2 SQIVND (reference sequence). The CDR3 length is 14 residues. V was cut by 1 base and J by 1 base, with 7 bases left in between. The CDR3 spells CASSIVGPNTEAFF. The DNA of the CDR3 is TGTGCCAGTAGTATAGTAGGGCCGAACACTGAAGCTTTCTTT.

The gene calls are TRBV7-8 and TRBJ1-2, with 7 bases fitting TRBD1. CDR3 size: 15 residues. Germline CDR1 SGHVS, CDR2 FQNEAQ. Trimming took 2 bases from V and 3 from J; bases not matched to a gene: 6. DNA of the CDR3: TGTGCCAGCAGCTTACGTTCCGGGACAGACTATGGCTACACCTTC. Translated: CASSLRSGTDYGYTF.

The chain has TRBV15 and TRBJ1-5; TRBD1 is a possible D gene (5 bases). CDR3 length equals 15 residues. The V gene's germline CDR1 is LNHNV and CDR2 YYDKDF (reference sequence). V lost 5 bases and J lost 3, with 14 bases in between. CDR3 in DNA: TGTGCCACCAGCCCCACCCCGGGGACCAATCAGCCCCAGCATTTT. Protein: CATSPTPGTNQPQHF. Drawing the rest from reference TRBV15 and TRBJ1-5, the complete variable domain is DAMVIQNPRYQVTQFGKPVTLSCSQTLNHNVMYWYQQKSSQAPKLLFHYYDKDFNNEADTPDNFQSRRPNTSFCFLDIRSPGLGDTAMYLCATSPTPGTNQPQHFGDGTRLSIL.

The genes are TRBV30 and TRBJ1-1, with D hard to call. V was trimmed by 0 bases and J by 0 bases, leaving 11 bases between them. Germline lookup yields CDR1 GTSNPN and CDR2 SVGIG (reference sequence). The CDR3 has 15 amino acids. CDR3 DNA: TGTGCCTGGAGTGTACTAGTTTCAATGAACACTGAAGCTTTCTTT. Encoded protein: CAWSVLVSMNTEAFF.

The gene calls are TRBV7-9 and TRBJ1-5, with D tentatively TRBD1 (6 bases). The germline V gene has CDR1 SEHNR and CDR2 FQNEAQ (reference sequence). The CDR3 contains 14 residues. Trimming took off 3 bases at V and 5 bases at J, with 11 bases between the two ends. CDR3 nucleotides: TGTGCCAGCAGCTTCACAGGGATAGATCAGCCCCAGCATTTT. This encodes CASSFTGIDQPQHF.

The V call is TRBV5-5, the J call TRBJ2-7; possible D gene TRBD2, 5 bases. Germline lookup yields CDR1 SGHKS and CDR2 YYEKEE (reference sequence). V shed 0 bases and J shed 3 bases, with 10 bases lying between them. The CDR3 sequence is 14 residues long. Here the CDR3 reads CASSLASFDYEQYF. The CDR3 DNA is TGTGCCAGCAGCTTGGCTAGCTTCGACTACGAGCAGTACTTC.